This T cell receptor (beta chain) came from a study of cytotoxic CD8 clonotypes in ibrutinib-treated CLL. Study as a whole: Across the patients, some eleven were relapsed/refractory, around 16 treatment-naive and about 17 IGHV unmutated.

Sequenced by immunoSEQ multiplex PCR; TCRdb stores in-frame clones only, minus some. The table has around 310,000 clones, around four fifths seen once. This CDR3 has 14 amino acids. Germline V lookup: CDR1 MGHRA, CDR2 YSYEKL. The V gene end was trimmed by 8 bases and the J gene end by 6 bases; junction bases not matched to a gene: 8. PBMCs were cryopreserved, and roughly 2.1 micrograms of genomic DNA from them went into TCR beta libraries. The receptor's source is a human donor with chronic lymphocytic leukemia. This specimen was PBMCs, taken before ibrutinib treatment. The chain carries TRBV4-1 and TRBJ2-1, with 9 bases aligning to TRBD2. Written as DNA, the CDR3 is TGCGCCAGCGGTGCTAGCGGGACGCTCAATGAGCAGTTCTTC. Its protein is CASGASGTLNEQFF.